What follows describes a single TCR beta chain. This sample is part of a study of OX40 agonist ivuxolimab in advanced cancers. Method: immunoSEQ multiplex PCR; TCRdb's copy keeps in-frame clones and lacks some. The sample records 65,000 to 80,000 clones, approximately 81% being singletons. V was shortened by 2 bases and J by 0 bases, with 8 bases between the two germline ends. The CDR3 is made up of 15 amino acids. CDR1 MNHNS and CDR2 SASEGT come from the germline V gene. This material consisted of CD4+ or CD8+ T cells sorted from blood, taken in a trial of the OX40 agonist ivuxolimab. The clonotype was recovered from an adult with an advanced solid tumor such as melanoma, head and neck, liver or kidney cancer. The chain links TRBV6-1 to TRBJ1-5; the D gene is possibly TRBD1 (5 bases). The CDR3 protein is CASSEQGYSNQPQHF. The CDR3 nucleotides are TGTGCCAGCAGTGAACAGGGTTATAGCAATCAGCCCCAGCATTTT.